Each of the 24 T cell receptor beta chains below was sequenced from the same sample in a study of T cell clones after liver transplantation. The repertoire was sequenced with immunoSEQ multiplex PCR; TCRdb's copy has only in-frame clones and lacks some. The sample holds 99,000 or so clones; 75% to 85% are singletons and the top ten take about 0.89%. Sequences were derived from CD4+ T cells from blood, sampled before liver transplant. These receptors originate from a human donor who received a liver transplant.

The DNA of the CDR3 is TGTGCCAGTAGTCTTCCGGGCTCCTACGAGCAGTACTTC. Protein: CASSLPGSYEQYF. The genes are TRBV19 and TRBJ2-7; D not certain. Trimming removed 5 bases at V and 0 bases at J, with 8 bases between. Germline CDR1 and CDR2: LNHDA and SQIVND (reference sequence). The CDR3 totals 13 residues.

The J gene is TRBJ2-1, the V gene TRBV7-6; D is uncertain. The ends were cut back, 2 bases at V and 0 bases at J, with 20 bases in the middle. The V gene's germline CDR1 is SGHVS and CDR2 FNYEAQ. The CDR3 loop spans 19 amino acids. The CDR3, as DNA: TGTGCCAGCAGCTTAAGAGTGTCGACGCCCTCGTACTCCTACAATGAGCAGTTCTTC. This codes for CASSLRVSTPSYSYNEQFF.

The chain couples TRBV2 to TRBJ1-5; D might be TRBD1 (5 bases). This CDR3 is built from 17 residues. Germline CDR1 and CDR2: SNHLY and FYNNEI. Trimming took off 5 bases at V and 2 bases at J, with 19 bases between the two ends. The CDR3 reads CASSLGVRPSGNQPQHF. The CDR3 coding sequence is TGTGCCAGCAGTCTGGGGGTGAGACCATCGGGCAATCAGCCCCAGCATTTT.

This clone appeared a single time. The chain links TRBV7-9 to TRBJ1-5; 9 nucleotides match TRBD1. CDR1 and CDR2 (germline): SEHNR, FQNEAQ (reference sequence). The CDR3 spans 16 residues. V lost 4 bases to trimming and J lost 1 base; unmatched junction nucleotides: 5. CDR3: CASSSGTGLSNQPQHF. The CDR3 coding sequence is TGTGCCAGCAGCTCCGGGACAGGGTTAAGCAATCAGCCCCAGCATTTT.

This chain connects TRBV19 to TRBJ2-3, with D tentatively TRBD1 (6 bases). The germline V gene has CDR1 LNHDA and CDR2 SQIVND (reference sequence). This CDR3 region has 14 residues. With 1 base removed from V and 4 bases from J, the gap between germline ends came to 9 bases. This CDR3 is CASSIGQGSDTQYF. The DNA of the CDR3 is TGTGCCAGTAGTATAGGCCAGGGGTCAGATACGCAGTATTTT. The full variable domain, completed using reference TRBV19 and TRBJ2-3, is DGGITQSPKYLFRKEGQNVTLSCEQNLNHDAMYWYRQDPGQGLRLIYYSQIVNDFQKGDIAEGYSVSREKKESFPLTVTSAQKNPTAFYLCASSIGQGSDTQYFGPGTRLTVL.

This clone was detected a few times. The chain couples TRBV6-6 to TRBJ1-5; no clear D. Trimming pared 4 bases from V and 0 bases from J, leaving 4 bases between. From germline, CDR1 is MNHNY and CDR2 SVGAGI (reference sequence). CDR3 length: 13 residues. The CDR3 reads CASSWGSNQPQHF. CDR3 sequence (DNA): TGTGCCAGCAGTTGGGGTAGCAATCAGCCCCAGCATTTT.

This chain uses TRBV19 with TRBJ1-1; unclear D gene. CDR1 and CDR2 (germline): LNHDA, SQIVND (reference sequence). V was pared by 0 bases and J by 4 bases, with 6 bases between. The length of the CDR3 is 13 residues. This chain's CDR3 is CASSIDSGTEAFF. The DNA for the CDR3 is TGTGCCAGTAGTATAGACTCTGGCACTGAAGCTTTCTTT.

The V gene is TRBV12-5, the J gene TRBJ2-1, with 7 bases that match TRBD2. The CDR3 spans 15 residues. Germline CDR1 is LGHNT and CDR2 is FRNRAP. The trim removed 6 bases at V and 8 bases at J, leaving 13 bases unmatched. CDR3 region: CASGRGVMGTDEQFF. DNA of the CDR3: TGTGCTAGTGGCCGGGGGGTAATGGGGACCGATGAGCAGTTCTTC.

The V call is TRBV4-2, the J call TRBJ1-1, with D tentatively TRBD1 (5 bases). The CDR3 contains 14 residues. Deletions cut 1 base from V and 4 bases from J, with 10 bases between. From germline, CDR1 is LGHNA and CDR2 YNFKEQ. The CDR3 nucleotides are TGTGCCAGCAGCCAAGCTGAGGGGTCCACTGAAGCTTTCTTT. Translated: CASSQAEGSTEAFF.

The J gene is TRBJ1-2, the V gene TRBV27; possible D gene TRBD1, 5 bases. The CDR3 is 14 amino acids. The V gene lost 6 bases and the J gene lost 5 bases, with 16 bases spanning the gap. The germline CDR1 and CDR2 sequences are MNHEY and SMNVEV (reference sequence). CDR3 sequence (DNA): TGTGCCAGCAGATCCTCCGGGACCGGTTATGGCTACACCTTC. It translates to CASRSSGTGYGYTF.

The CDR3 region is CASDRKQTGELFF. The CDR3 nucleotides are TGTGCCAGCGACAGAAAGCAAACCGGGGAGCTGTTTTTT. The chain uses TRBV2 and TRBJ2-2; tentative D call: TRBD1 (5 bases). Germline assignment: CDR1 SNHLY and CDR2 FYNNEI. Deletions cut 8 bases from V and 5 bases from J, with 12 bases between. The CDR3 covers 13 residues.

This clone was counted a single time. The genes are TRBV5-1 and TRBJ1-2, with 11 bases that match TRBD1. The CDR3 is 15 residues long. Per germline, CDR1 SGHRS and CDR2 YFSETQ. The trim removed 4 bases at V and 6 bases at J, leaving 8 bases unmatched. CDR3 region: CASSPWDRGVDGYTF. CDR3 nucleotide sequence: TGCGCCAGCAGCCCCTGGGACAGGGGGGTAGATGGCTACACCTTC.

The V gene is TRBV6-6, the J gene TRBJ2-7, with 10 bases fitting TRBD2. This CDR3 region has 15 residues. Germline-derived CDR1 and CDR2 are MNHNY and SVGAGI (reference sequence). Trimming at V came to 4 bases and at J to 1 base, leaving 4 bases not matched to a gene. DNA of the CDR3: TGTGCCAGCAGTTCAGCGGGGGGGCGGTCCTACGAGCAGTACTTC. Amino acids: CASSSAGGRSYEQYF.

The chain links TRBV6-5 to TRBJ1-2; the D is unclear. With 2 bases removed from V and 5 bases from J, the gap between germline ends came to 12 bases. CDR3 length equals 14 residues. Germline loops: CDR1 MNHEY, CDR2 SVGAGI. In DNA, the CDR3 is TGTGCCAGCAGTTACCCCGATAGAGTTTATGGCTACACCTTC. It yields the protein CASSYPDRVYGYTF.

This clone was detected once. The rearrangement uses TRBV29-1 and TRBJ1-5; D unclear. Germline values: CDR1 SQVTM, CDR2 ANQGSEA. Trimming pared 4 bases from V and 0 bases from J, leaving 10 bases between. This CDR3 is 14 amino acids long. CDR3 amino acids: CSVVVPYSNQPQHF. The CDR3 region has the DNA TGCAGCGTTGTGGTACCCTATAGCAATCAGCCCCAGCATTTT.

This clone was seen a handful of times. This sequence joins TRBV27 and TRBJ2-3, with D maybe TRBD1 (5 bases). This CDR3 region has 15 residues. V lost 6 bases to trimming and J lost 6 bases, with 19 bases between them. In germline, CDR1 is MNHEY, CDR2 SMNVEV (reference sequence). In DNA, the CDR3 is TGTGCCAGCAGACCAGGGTTAGTCTTGTTGGATACGCAGTATTTT. Its protein product is CASRPGLVLLDTQYF.

The chain carries TRBV6-4 and TRBJ2-1; perhaps TRBD1 as D (6 bases). Trimming cost V 10 bases and J 6 bases, with 19 bases left between them. This CDR3 has 14 amino acids. Germline CDR1 is MRHNA and CDR2 is SNTAGT. CDR3 DNA sequence: TGTGCCAATCACCACAGGGTCCACCCCAATGAGCAGTTCTTC. This translates into CANHHRVHPNEQFF.

The CDR3 protein is CASSGSLGTSGAMYQETQYF. CDR3 DNA: TGTGCCAGCTCTGGCTCGTTGGGGACTAGCGGGGCGATGTACCAAGAGACCCAGTACTTC. V and J are TRBV19 and TRBJ2-5, with 13 positions matching TRBD2. CDR3 size: 20 residues. Germline V lookup: CDR1 LNHDA, CDR2 SQIVND (reference sequence). The trim removed 9 bases at V and 0 bases at J, leaving 19 bases unmatched.

V is TRBV30 and J is TRBJ1-1; D ambiguous. Trimming stripped 2 bases from V and 0 bases from J, with 7 bases between. CDR1 and CDR2 from the germline V gene are GTSNPN and SVGIG (reference sequence). The length of the CDR3 is 13 residues. The CDR3 DNA reads TGTGCCTGGAGTTCTGTAGTGAACACTGAAGCTTTCTTT. Translating it yields CAWSSVVNTEAFF.

The rearrangement joins TRBV30 to TRBJ2-7, with D possibly matching TRBD1 (6 bases). CDR1 and CDR2 (germline): GTSNPN, SVGIG (reference sequence). V lost 4 bases and J 4 bases, leaving 11 bases between the germline ends. The CDR3 spans 12 residues. The chain's CDR3 is CAWTSTGYEQYF. CDR3 nucleotides: TGTGCCTGGACCAGCACAGGGTACGAGCAGTACTTC.

V usage is TRBV15 and J usage is TRBJ2-3, with 7 bases fitting TRBD2. After removal of 1 base from V and 3 bases from J, the junction contained 4 bases not matched to a gene. Germline CDR1 reads LNHNV; CDR2 reads YYDKDF (reference sequence). This CDR3 is built from 15 residues. This CDR3 reads CATSRGGGLTDTQYF. CDR3 bases: TGTGCCACCAGCAGAGGCGGGGGTTTAACAGATACGCAGTATTTT.

This CDR3 reads CASSPSPTVSSYEQYF. The DNA of the CDR3 is TGCGCCAGCAGCCCCTCACCAACGGTAAGCTCCTACGAGCAGTACTTC. The chain recombines TRBV5-1 with TRBJ2-7; no reliable D call. Trimming left V 4 bases short and J 0 bases short, with 17 bases between. CDR1 is SGHRS, CDR2 YFSETQ, per germline. This CDR3 has 16 amino acids.

As for this clone: At the DNA level, this CDR3 is encoded by other sequences in the same sample as well. This chain connects TRBV7-2 to TRBJ2-5; D perhaps matches TRBD1 (6 bases). The V gene lost 1 base and the J gene lost 5 bases, with 8 bases spanning the gap. Per germline, CDR1 SGHTA and CDR2 FQGNSA. This CDR3 contains 13 residues. The CDR3 loop is CASSLGGRETQYF. CDR3 nucleotides: TGTGCCAGCAGCTTAGGGGGGCGGGAGACCCAGTACTTC.

This CDR3 reads CASSLAVSRVSEAFF. The CDR3 DNA sequence: TGTGCCAGCAGCCTGGCCGTGTCGCGTGTCTCTGAAGCTTTCTTT. The chain employs TRBV5-4 and TRBJ1-1; no reliable D call. CDR3 length equals 15 residues. Trimming took off 4 bases at V and 6 bases at J, with 19 bases between the two ends. Germline assignment: CDR1 SGHNT and CDR2 YYREEE (reference sequence).